The rows below give T cell receptor beta chains drawn from one sample of a study of T cells in Graves' hyperthyroidism and ophthalmopathy. From the multiplex PCR reads, TCRdb called clonotypes with MiXCR, one entry per CDR3 protein. The sample carries roughly 580,000 distinct CDR3 sequences, 11% to 15% recorded once. Sequenced sample: blood. The origin of the receptors is a woman in her 30s with Graves' hyperthyroidism that later progressed to Graves' ophthalmopathy. The CDR3 runs from the conserved cysteine through the conserved F or W. Each record gives: V gene, J gene, clone size, D gene, CDR3 DNA, CDR3 protein. A D gene is named only where the DNA matches it firmly. Not all rows give a size; the values are once, few, many and, for expanded clones, a class.

v_call: TRBV6-2/TRBV6-3; j_call: TRBJ1-6; clone_size: few; d_call: NA; cdr3_nt: TGTGCCAGCAGTTACAGGCGCGATAATTCACCCCTCCACTTT; cdr3_aa: CASSYRRDNSPLHF
v_call: TRBV7-9; j_call: TRBJ2-5; clone_size: many; d_call: NA; cdr3_nt: TGTGCCAGCAGCTTACGAGAGGAAAAAGAGACCCAGTACTTC; cdr3_aa: CASSLREEKETQYF
v_call: TRBV7-3; j_call: TRBJ2-1; clone_size: many; d_call: NA; cdr3_nt: TGTGCCAGCAGCTTACTTCCGGGGAGCACCAATGAGCAGTTCTTC; cdr3_aa: CASSLLPGSTNEQFF
v_call: TRBV13; j_call: TRBJ2-7; clone_size: many; d_call: TRBD2; cdr3_nt: TGTGCCAGCAGACCCCTCGGACTAGCGGACGAGCAGTACTTC; cdr3_aa: CASRPLGLADEQYF
v_call: TRBV12-3/TRBV12-4; j_call: TRBJ1-5; clone_size: NA; d_call: NA; cdr3_nt: TGTGCCAGCAGTTTAAGTTTAGGACATACTAGCAATCAGCCCCAGCATTTT; cdr3_aa: CASSLSLGHTSNQPQHF
v_call: TRBV6-1; j_call: TRBJ2-7; clone_size: NA; d_call: TRBD2; cdr3_nt: TGTGCCTGCAGTGAATCTAGCGGGAGCTCCTACGAGCAGTACTTC; cdr3_aa: CACSESSGSSYEQYF
v_call: TRBV2; j_call: TRBJ1-1; clone_size: many; d_call: TRBD1; cdr3_nt: TGTGCCAGCAGTGTATCCGGGACAGGGGGAGAAGATTTGACTGAAGCTTTCTTT; cdr3_aa: CASSVSGTGGEDLTEAFF
v_call: TRBV28; j_call: TRBJ1-1; clone_size: many; d_call: NA; cdr3_nt: TGTGCCAGCAGCCACAACACTGAAGCTTTCTTT; cdr3_aa: CASSHNTEAFF
v_call: TRBV10-3; j_call: TRBJ2-5; clone_size: NA; d_call: TRBD2; cdr3_nt: TGTGCCACCGTGGGACTAGCCGGGGAGACCCAGTACTTC; cdr3_aa: CATVGLAGETQYF
v_call: TRBV6-1; j_call: TRBJ1-2; clone_size: NA; d_call: NA; cdr3_nt: TGTGCCAGCAGTGGGGGACGGTCTGTCTATGGCTACACCTTC; cdr3_aa: CASSGGRSVYGYTF
v_call: TRBV19; j_call: TRBJ1-1; clone_size: many; d_call: NA; cdr3_nt: TGTGCCAGTAGTATTAATGGTGAAGGGAACACTGAAGCTTTCTTT; cdr3_aa: CASSINGEGNTEAFF
v_call: TRBV6-6; j_call: TRBJ1-2; clone_size: many; d_call: TRBD1; cdr3_nt: TGTGCCAGCAGTTACCAGCTTATCGGGACAGTCACTAACTATGGCTACACCTTC; cdr3_aa: CASSYQLIGTVTNYGYTF
v_call: TRBV30; j_call: TRBJ2-3; clone_size: many; d_call: TRBD2; cdr3_nt: TGTGCCTGGAGTAGCGGGAACACAGATACGCAGTATTTT; cdr3_aa: CAWSSGNTDTQYF
v_call: TRBV12-3/TRBV12-4; j_call: TRBJ2-7; clone_size: few; d_call: NA; cdr3_nt: TGTGCCACCTCAGTAGGGGCTAGCCGTCCCTACGAGCAGTACTTC; cdr3_aa: CATSVGASRPYEQYF
v_call: TRBV28; j_call: TRBJ2-7; clone_size: many; d_call: TRBD1; cdr3_nt: TGTGCCAGCAGTTTGTTCGACAGGGCTACCTACGAGCAGTACTTC; cdr3_aa: CASSLFDRATYEQYF
v_call: TRBV27; j_call: TRBJ2-1; clone_size: few; d_call: NA; cdr3_nt: TGTGCCACCGGACGGCAGGGGAGTAGAAGCAATGAGCAGTTCTTC; cdr3_aa: CATGRQGSRSNEQFF
v_call: TRBV12-3/TRBV12-4; j_call: TRBJ1-2; clone_size: many; d_call: NA; cdr3_nt: TGTGCCAGCAGTTTAACACAGGGCAGATATGGCTACACCTTC; cdr3_aa: CASSLTQGRYGYTF
v_call: TRBV27; j_call: TRBJ2-1; clone_size: many; d_call: NA; cdr3_nt: TGTGCCAGCAGCCCGGACAGAGGGGCCTACAATGAGCAGTTCTTC; cdr3_aa: CASSPDRGAYNEQFF
v_call: TRBV10-3; j_call: TRBJ1-5; clone_size: many; d_call: TRBD1; cdr3_nt: TGTGCCATCAGTGAGTCGGACAGGGTTAATCAGCCCCAGCATTTT; cdr3_aa: CAISESDRVNQPQHF
v_call: TRBV10-1; j_call: TRBJ1-2; clone_size: few; d_call: NA; cdr3_nt: TGCGCCAGCAGTGAGCATTACAGCCAGGGAGGCCCAATCTATGGCTACACCTTC; cdr3_aa: CASSEHYSQGGPIYGYTF
v_call: TRBV2; j_call: TRBJ1-5; clone_size: many; d_call: NA; cdr3_nt: TGTGCCAGCAGCTCGTCGGACTCTAGCAATCAGCCCCAGCATTTT; cdr3_aa: CASSSSDSSNQPQHF
v_call: TRBV27; j_call: TRBJ2-3; clone_size: many; d_call: TRBD1; cdr3_nt: TGTGCCAGCAGTTTATACAGGGGGCAGATAGATACGCAGTATTTT; cdr3_aa: CASSLYRGQIDTQYF
v_call: TRBV25-1; j_call: TRBJ2-1; clone_size: NA; d_call: TRBD1; cdr3_nt: TGTGCCAGCAGTAAAACAGGGGTCAATGAGCAGTTCTTC; cdr3_aa: CASSKTGVNEQFF
v_call: TRBV13; j_call: TRBJ2-1; clone_size: NA; d_call: NA; cdr3_nt: TGTGCCAGCACCCAGGGGCTAGCGGACTACAATGAGCAGTTCTTC; cdr3_aa: CASTQGLADYNEQFF
v_call: TRBV5-6; j_call: TRBJ1-3; clone_size: many; d_call: NA; cdr3_nt: TGTGCCAGCAGCCCACAGGGCCTGCCTGGAAACACCATATATTTT; cdr3_aa: CASSPQGLPGNTIYF
v_call: TRBV29-1; j_call: TRBJ1-2; clone_size: many; d_call: NA; cdr3_nt: TGCAGCGTCCAGTCGAGCTCTTTAAACTATGGCTACACCTTC; cdr3_aa: CSVQSSSLNYGYTF
v_call: TRBV24-1; j_call: TRBJ2-3; clone_size: many; d_call: NA; cdr3_nt: TGTGCCACCAGTGAGAACACAGATACGCAGTATTTT; cdr3_aa: CATSENTDTQYF
v_call: TRBV9; j_call: TRBJ2-7; clone_size: NA; d_call: NA; cdr3_nt: TGTGCCAGCACCCTATCCGGGGACTACGAGCAGTACTTC; cdr3_aa: CASTLSGDYEQYF
v_call: TRBV19; j_call: TRBJ2-1; clone_size: many; d_call: TRBD2; cdr3_nt: TGTGCCAGTAGTTTAAGGACTAGCTACAATGAGCAGTTCTTC; cdr3_aa: CASSLRTSYNEQFF
v_call: TRBV2; j_call: TRBJ2-5; clone_size: many; d_call: NA; cdr3_nt: TGTGCCAGCAGTGAATATGACAGAGGAGAGACCCAGTACTTC; cdr3_aa: CASSEYDRGETQYF
v_call: TRBV11-2; j_call: TRBJ2-3; clone_size: many; d_call: TRBD2; cdr3_nt: TGTGCCAGCAGCGAAGGGGGGGGTAGCGGGAGGAATTTGAATACGCAGTATTTT; cdr3_aa: CASSEGGGSGRNLNTQYF
v_call: TRBV27; j_call: TRBJ1-4; clone_size: many; d_call: NA; cdr3_nt: TGTGCCAGCAGCTCATACCGACGGGAAGACGAAAAACTGTTTTTT; cdr3_aa: CASSSYRREDEKLFF
v_call: TRBV5-4; j_call: TRBJ1-1; clone_size: NA; d_call: NA; cdr3_nt: TGTGCCAGCAGCTTCAGGGTAGTGGCCACTGAAGTTTTCTTT; cdr3_aa: CASSFRVVATEVFF
v_call: TRBV7-2; j_call: TRBJ1-1; clone_size: many; d_call: NA; cdr3_nt: TGTGCCAGCAGCTTGAGGCAGGGAGAAGCTTTCTTT; cdr3_aa: CASSLRQGEAFF
v_call: TRBV7-9; j_call: TRBJ1-2; clone_size: few; d_call: TRBD1; cdr3_nt: TGTGCCAGCAGCTTAGGGGGGGCGACAGGGGGCCTAGGAGGCTACACCTTC; cdr3_aa: CASSLGGATGGLGGYTF
v_call: TRBV30; j_call: TRBJ2-6; clone_size: few; d_call: NA; cdr3_nt: TGTGCCTCGGGAGTCTGGGGGGCCAACGTCCTGACTTTC; cdr3_aa: CASGVWGANVLTF